The 8 T cell receptor beta chains reported below all come from one sample, sequenced in a study of CD8+CD57+ T cells in acquired aplastic anemia. It was genomic DNA that served as the template for profiling TCR beta VDJ and CDR3. TCRdb itself ran the reads through MiXCR, one entry per CDR3 protein. Among about 170,000 distinct CDR3 sequences listed, approximately 60% were seen once. The sequencing input was sorted CD4+, CD8+, or CD8+CD57+ T cells (not recorded which) from PBMCs. These TCRs come from a human donor in good health.

This clonotype occurred many times. The chain is built from TRBV5-1 and TRBJ2-7, with a possible D match to TRBD2 (7 bases). CDR1 and CDR2 from the germline V gene are SGHRS and YFSETQ. V shed 4 bases and J shed 1 base, with 18 bases lying between them. This CDR3 has 16 amino acids. In DNA form, the CDR3 reads TGCGCCAGCAGCGGAGGGGGGGCTGTTGGGTCCTACGAGCAGTACTTC. The encoded protein is CASSGGGAVGSYEQYF.

This clonotype was seen ten or more times. The CDR3 DNA reads TGTGCCAGCAGCGGCACCTCGGGACAGGGGTTTGTCAATGAGCAGTTCTTC. Translation: CASSGTSGQGFVNEQFF. The V gene is TRBV9, the J gene TRBJ2-1; 10 positions agree with TRBD1. The CDR3 loop spans 17 amino acids. V lost 3 bases, J lost 6 bases, and 12 bases stayed unmatched. In germline, CDR1 is SGDLS, CDR2 YYNGEE.

V is TRBV4-1 and J is TRBJ1-1; 8 nucleotides agree with TRBD1. Per the germline V gene, CDR1 is MGHRA and CDR2 is YSYEKL. This CDR3 is built from 15 residues. With 3 bases clipped from V and 8 bases from J, the junction kept 11 bases outside the gene matches. CDR3 sequence: CASSQGGYRGYEAFF. CDR3 sequence (DNA): TGCGCCAGCAGCCAGGGTGGTTACAGGGGGTACGAAGCTTTCTTT.

The chain combines TRBV12-3 or TRBV12-4 with TRBJ2-3; D is ambiguous. Trimming left V 1 base short and J 1 base short, with 12 bases between. This CDR3 is 16 amino acids long. CDR3 protein: CASSLDQWIGTDTQYF. The CDR3 region has the DNA TGTGCCAGCAGTTTAGACCAGTGGATTGGCACAGATACGCAGTATTTT.

The rearrangement uses TRBV20-1 and TRBJ2-7; 7 bases map to TRBD1. The CDR3 runs to 13 residues. V lost 4 bases and J lost 4; bases outside the gene matches: 7. From germline, CDR1 is DFQATT and CDR2 SNEGSKA (reference sequence). In nucleotides, the CDR3 is TGCAGTGCTATCGGACAGGTTGGTTACGAGCAGTACTTC. This translates into CSAIGQVGYEQYF.

The chain has TRBV29-1 and TRBJ1-1; D gene unclear. Germline CDR1 reads SQVTM; CDR2 reads ANQGSEA. This CDR3 spans 12 amino acids. Trimming left V 5 bases short and J 2 bases short, with 9 bases between. This CDR3 reads CSVFLYNTEAFF. DNA of the CDR3: TGCAGCGTTTTCCTCTATAACACTGAAGCTTTCTTT. The full variable domain, with the rest looked up from reference TRBV29-1 and TRBJ1-1, is SAVISQKPSRDICQRGTSLTIQCQVDSQVTMMFWYRQQPGQSLTLIATANQGSEATYESGFVIDKFPISRPNLTFSTLTVSNMSPEDSSIYLCSVFLYNTEAFFGQGTRLTVV.

This clonotype was detected a few times. The chain joins TRBV29-1 to TRBJ2-3, with D possibly TRBD2 on 6 matching bases. Looked up from germline, CDR1 is SQVTM and CDR2 is ANQGSEA. The CDR3 has 14 amino acids. With 3 bases removed from V and 14 bases from J, the gap between germline ends came to 24 bases. For the CDR3, the DNA is TGCAGCGTTGATAATTTCCCCTCGGGACTCTCTAGGTATTTT. Its protein product is CSVDNFPSGLSRYF.

The chain recombines TRBV19 with TRBJ2-2, with D possibly TRBD1 on 5 matching bases. The CDR3 runs 14 residues. The V gene lost 10 bases and the J gene lost 0 bases, with 12 bases spanning the gap. Germline loops: CDR1 LNHDA, CDR2 SQIVND (reference sequence). CDR3 coding DNA: TGTGCCACGAAAGGGGCCCCGAACACCGGGGAGCTGTTTTTT. It specifies CATKGAPNTGELFF.